The 22 T cell receptor beta chains below come from one sample, sequenced in a study of control samples from healthy donors and cancer patients. The data were produced by immunoSEQ multiplex PCR, yet TCRdb's version contains in-frame clones alone and is incomplete. The sample contains some 120,000 clones, about 93% of which appear only once. Material: blood. The receptors shown here come from a man aged 18 to 30 in good health.

The V gene is TRBV29-1, the J gene TRBJ2-3; a possible D gene is TRBD2 (7 bases). CDR1 and CDR2 from the germline V gene are SQVTM and ANQGSEA. This CDR3 has 13 amino acids. V gave up 6 bases and J gave up 0 bases, with 10 bases separating them. CDR3 protein: CSVRGRSTDTQYF. As DNA, the CDR3 is TGCAGCGTGCGGGGGCGTAGCACAGATACGCAGTATTTT.

CDR3 residues: CASSSGRGSYEQYV. DNA for the CDR3: TGTGCCAGCAGCAGCGGGAGGGGGTCCTACGAGCAGTACGTC. The chain employs TRBV2 and TRBJ2-7; 10 bases are a match to TRBD2. The CDR3 spans 14 residues. Trimming cost V 6 bases and J 1 base; bases outside gene matches: 3. Germline V gives CDR1 SNHLY, CDR2 FYNNEI.

J is TRBJ1-1 and V is TRBV5-1; unclear D gene. The germline V and J ends were trimmed by 0 bases and 1 base, with 16 bases remaining between them. CDR3 length: 17 residues. The germline V gene encodes CDR1 SGHRS and CDR2 YFSETQ. CDR3 bases: TGCGCCAGCAGCTTGGCATCGCCAGTAGCTACGAACACTGAAGCTTTCTTT. The encoded protein is CASSLASPVATNTEAFF.

The CDR3 DNA reads as TGTGCCAGCAGCTTCGGCGGTCAGGGGGCTAAAGAGCAGTTCTTC. It encodes CASSFGGQGAKEQFF. J is TRBJ2-1 and V is TRBV11-2, with TRBD1 matching over 8 bases. The germline V gene encodes CDR1 SGHAT and CDR2 FQNNGV. V shed 3 bases, J shed 10 bases, and the junction held 11 bases outside the gene matches. The CDR3 is 15 residues long.

This rearrangement joins TRBV5-1 to TRBJ2-7; perhaps TRBD1 as D (6 bases). Germline CDR1 is SGHRS and CDR2 is YFSETQ. The CDR3 contains 13 residues. V shed 0 bases and J shed 3 bases, with 7 bases lying between them. In DNA form, the CDR3 reads TGCGCCAGCAGCTTGGGACAGGTCTACGAGCAGTACGTC. It translates to CASSLGQVYEQYV.

A few counts support this clone. The chain joins TRBV19 to TRBJ2-3, with D perhaps TRBD1 or TRBD2 (6 bases each). The CDR3 has 16 residues. Per the germline V gene, CDR1 is LNHDA and CDR2 is SQIVND (reference sequence). Trimming cost V 7 bases and J 0 bases, with 17 bases left between them. The chain's CDR3 is CASTNRGTPSTDTQYF. The CDR3 DNA follows: TGTGCCAGTACCAATCGGGGGACACCTAGCACAGATACGCAGTATTTT. Filled out from reference TRBV19 and TRBJ2-3, the complete variable domain reads DGGITQSPKYLFRKEGQNVTLSCEQNLNHDAMYWYRQDPGQGLRLIYYSQIVNDFQKGDIAEGYSVSREKKESFPLTVTSAQKNPTAFYLCASTNRGTPSTDTQYFGPGTRLTVL.

The rearrangement uses TRBV6-2 or TRBV6-3 and TRBJ1-5; possible D gene TRBD1, 5 bases. V was trimmed by 5 bases and J by 0 bases, leaving 17 bases between them. In germline, CDR1 is MNHEY, CDR2 SVGEGT. This CDR3 is 17 amino acids long. The CDR3, as DNA: TGTGCCAGCAGTCCCTCTTGGGGGTCGGATAGCAATCAGCCCCAGCATTTT. It is translated as CASSPSWGSDSNQPQHF.

The chain is built from TRBV28 and TRBJ2-3; unclear D gene. This CDR3 has 13 amino acids. V was clipped by 1 base and J by 4 bases, with 6 bases between them. CDR1 and CDR2 from the germline V gene are MDHEN and SYDVKM. As DNA, the CDR3 is TGTGCCAGCAGTTTATCTCGCCCAGATACGCAGTATTTT. Encoded protein: CASSLSRPDTQYF.

The chain is built from TRBV10-3 and TRBJ1-5; unclear D gene. CDR3 size: 14 residues. V was pared by 3 bases and J by 3 bases, with 9 bases between. CDR1 ENHRY and CDR2 SYGVKD come from the germline V gene. The CDR3: CAISEAEFNQPQHF. Here the CDR3 DNA reads TGTGCCATCAGTGAAGCGGAGTTCAATCAGCCCCAGCATTTT.

This clone appeared once. V is TRBV30 and J is TRBJ2-1; 7 bases agree with TRBD2. The V segment lost 3 bases and the J segment 9 bases; nucleotides outside the gene matches: 5. The CDR3 totals 12 residues. Germline values: CDR1 GTSNPN, CDR2 SVGIG (reference sequence). CDR3 protein: CAWSGGGGEQFF. The CDR3 DNA reads as TGTGCCTGGAGCGGTGGCGGGGGTGAGCAGTTCTTC.

This clone was seen a single time. The V gene is TRBV27, the J gene TRBJ2-1, with 11 bases identical to TRBD2. CDR3 length: 17 amino acids. The germline V gene has CDR1 MNHEY and CDR2 SMNVEV (reference sequence). The ends lost 4 bases at V and 0 bases at J; junction bases unmatched: 5. The CDR3 DNA is TGTGCCAGCAGTTCTCTAGCGGGAGGCAGCTCCTACAATGAGCAGTTCTTC. Amino acid sequence: CASSSLAGGSSYNEQFF.

This chain links TRBV4-3 with TRBJ2-1, with 9 bases aligning to TRBD1. This CDR3 comprises 16 residues. V shed 0 bases and J 8 bases; nucleotides not matched to a gene: 8. CDR1 is LGHNA, CDR2 YSLEER, per germline. The CDR3 DNA reads TGCGCCAGCAGCCAAGATGTGGGACAGGGACTCGATGAGCAGTTCTTC. This encodes CASSQDVGQGLDEQFF.

The J gene is TRBJ1-4, the V gene TRBV16, with D unclear. CDR3 length: 15 amino acids. Looked up from germline, CDR1 is KGHSY and CDR2 is FQNENV. V lost 2 bases, J lost 6 bases, and 13 bases lay in between. CDR3 loop: CASSQVVGKDEKLFF. Here the CDR3 DNA reads TGTGCCAGCAGCCAAGTGGTCGGGAAGGATGAAAAACTGTTTTTT.

This chain links TRBV10-2 with TRBJ1-1; D gene unclear. CDR3 length: 13 amino acids. Per germline, CDR1 WSHSY and CDR2 SAAADI. The V end lost 6 bases, the J end lost 4 bases, and 12 bases lay between the germline ends. CDR3 loop: CASSAQGFTEAFF. DNA for the CDR3: TGCGCCAGCAGCGCCCAAGGGTTCACTGAAGCTTTCTTT.

The V gene is TRBV7-6, the J gene TRBJ1-4; 7 bases are shared with TRBD1. The V gene end was trimmed by 3 bases and the J gene end by 5 bases; junction bases not matched to a gene: 9. Germline assignment: CDR1 SGHVS and CDR2 FNYEAQ. CDR3 length: 16 residues. DNA of the CDR3: TGTGCCAGCAGCTTTAACCGGGACAGCCTAAATGAAAAACTGTTTTTT. Residues: CASSFNRDSLNEKLFF.

This sequence joins TRBV11-3 and TRBJ2-1, with 7 bases that match TRBD2. Germline CDR1 is SGHNT and CDR2 is YENEEA. The CDR3 length is 13 residues. With 2 bases clipped from V and 9 bases from J, the junction kept 4 bases outside the gene matches. CDR3 sequence reads: CASSLSPSGEQFF. The CDR3 nucleotides are TGTGCCAGCAGCTTAAGTCCTAGCGGTGAGCAGTTCTTC.

This chain links TRBV4-1 with TRBJ2-7; D perhaps matches TRBD2 (6 bases). V was trimmed by 2 bases and J by 2 bases, leaving 10 bases between them. CDR3 length: 14 amino acids. Germline loops: CDR1 MGHRA, CDR2 YSYEKL. This CDR3 reads CASSQRPGAYEQYF. In DNA form, the CDR3 reads TGCGCCAGCAGCCAAAGACCGGGGGCCTACGAGCAGTACTTC.

The J gene is TRBJ2-5, the V gene TRBV11-2, with unresolved D. The V gene's germline CDR1 is SGHAT and CDR2 FQNNGV. The CDR3 is made up of 14 amino acids. V dropped 3 bases and J dropped 4 bases, with 12 bases sitting between them. The CDR3 bases are TGTGCCAGCAGCTTTAGTCTGGGTGGAGAGACCCAGTACTTC. This translates into CASSFSLGGETQYF.

The CDR3 nucleotides read TGCGCCAGCAGCCCGAGACTCAGGGAAGGGAACACTGAAGCTTTCTTT. This translates into CASSPRLREGNTEAFF. V is TRBV5-1 and J is TRBJ1-1, with a possible D match to TRBD1 (5 bases). V dropped 4 bases and J dropped 1 base, with 17 bases sitting between them. The germline gives CDR1 SGHRS, CDR2 YFSETQ. There are 16 residues in the CDR3. Using reference TRBV5-1 and TRBJ1-1 for the parts outside the CDR3, the full variable domain is KAGVTQTPRYLIKTRGQQVTLSCSPISGHRSVSWYQQTPGQGLQFLFEYFSETQRNKGNFPGRFSGRQFSNSRSEMNVSTLELGDSALYLCASSPRLREGNTEAFFGQGTRLTVV.

This chain's CDR3 is CASSAGSDKREKLFF. For the CDR3, the DNA is TGCGCCAGCAGCGCAGGGTCTGATAAGAGGGAAAAACTGTTTTTT. This chain uses TRBV5-1 with TRBJ1-4; D is possibly TRBD1 (5 bases). This CDR3 is 15 amino acids long. In germline, CDR1 is SGHRS, CDR2 YFSETQ. Trimming took 4 bases from V and 8 from J, leaving 18 bases between them.

J is TRBJ1-6 and V is TRBV7-9; TRBD1 agrees at 7 bases. The CDR3 totals 14 residues. Trimming removed 5 bases from V and 10 bases from J; junction bases left unmatched: 8. Per germline, CDR1 SEHNR and CDR2 FQNEAQ (reference sequence). The CDR3 protein is CASSQKTGQSPLHF. The CDR3 region has the DNA TGTGCCAGCAGCCAGAAGACAGGGCAATCACCCCTCCACTTT.

This clone occurred a few times. The gene calls are TRBV6-5 and TRBJ2-3; TRBD2 agrees at 8 bases. V gave up 6 bases and J gave up 5 bases; unmatched junction bases: 7. The CDR3 has 14 residues. CDR1 and CDR2 from the germline V gene are MNHEY and SVGAGI. The CDR3 bases are TGTGCCAGCAGAGGCGGGGGGCTGGGAGATACGCAGTATTTT. As protein: CASRGGGLGDTQYF.